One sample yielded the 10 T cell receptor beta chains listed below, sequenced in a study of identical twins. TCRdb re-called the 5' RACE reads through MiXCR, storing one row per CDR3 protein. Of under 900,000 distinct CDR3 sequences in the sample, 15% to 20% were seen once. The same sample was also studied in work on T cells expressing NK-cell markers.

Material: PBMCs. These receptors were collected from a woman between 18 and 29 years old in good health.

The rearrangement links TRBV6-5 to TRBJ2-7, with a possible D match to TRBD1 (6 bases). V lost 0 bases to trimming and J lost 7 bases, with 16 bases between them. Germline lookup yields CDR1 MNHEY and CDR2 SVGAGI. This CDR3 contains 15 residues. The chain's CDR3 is CASSYSFTDRSEQYF. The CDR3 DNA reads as TGTGCCAGCAGTTACTCTTTTACCGACAGGTCGGAGCAGTACTTC.

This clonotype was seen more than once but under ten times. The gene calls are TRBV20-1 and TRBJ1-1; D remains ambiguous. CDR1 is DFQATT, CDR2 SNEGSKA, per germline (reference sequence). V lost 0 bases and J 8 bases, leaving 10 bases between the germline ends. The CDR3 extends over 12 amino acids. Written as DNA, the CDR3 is TGCAGTGCTAGAGATATGGCCCGGGAAGCTTTCTTT. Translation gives CSARDMAREAFF.

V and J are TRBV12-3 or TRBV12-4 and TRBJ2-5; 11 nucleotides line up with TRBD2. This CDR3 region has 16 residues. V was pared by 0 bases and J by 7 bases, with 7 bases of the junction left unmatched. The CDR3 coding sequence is TGTGCCAGCAGTTTAGCAGTAGCGGGGGGGCGAGCGACCCAGTACTTC. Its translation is CASSLAVAGGRATQYF.

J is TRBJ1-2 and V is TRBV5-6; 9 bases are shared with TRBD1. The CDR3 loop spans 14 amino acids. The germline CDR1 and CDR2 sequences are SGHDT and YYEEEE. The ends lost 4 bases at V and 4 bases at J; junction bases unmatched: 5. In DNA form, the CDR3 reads TGTGCCAGCAGCCCCGGGACAGGGCTCTATGGCTACACCTTC. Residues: CASSPGTGLYGYTF.

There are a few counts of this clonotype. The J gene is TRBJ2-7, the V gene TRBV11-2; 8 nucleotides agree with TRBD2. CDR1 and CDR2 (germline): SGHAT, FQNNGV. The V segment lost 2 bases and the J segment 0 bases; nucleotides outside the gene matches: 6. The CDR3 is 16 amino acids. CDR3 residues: CASSLLSAGASYEQYF. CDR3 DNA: TGTGCCAGCAGCTTACTCTCAGCGGGAGCCTCCTACGAGCAGTACTTC.

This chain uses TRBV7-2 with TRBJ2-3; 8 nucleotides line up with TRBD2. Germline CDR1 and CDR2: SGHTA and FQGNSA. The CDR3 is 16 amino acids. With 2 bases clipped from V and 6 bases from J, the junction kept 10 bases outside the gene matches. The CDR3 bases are TGTGCCAGCAGCTTATTGATAGCGGGAAGGCCTGATACGCAGTATTTT. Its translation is CASSLLIAGRPDTQYF.

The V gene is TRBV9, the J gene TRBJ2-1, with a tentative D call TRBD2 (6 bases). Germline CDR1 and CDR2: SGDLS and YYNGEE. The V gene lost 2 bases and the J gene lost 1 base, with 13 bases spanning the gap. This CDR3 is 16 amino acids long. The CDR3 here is CASSVGGANSYNEQFF. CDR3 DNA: TGTGCCAGCAGCGTTGGAGGGGCGAATTCCTACAATGAGCAGTTCTTC.

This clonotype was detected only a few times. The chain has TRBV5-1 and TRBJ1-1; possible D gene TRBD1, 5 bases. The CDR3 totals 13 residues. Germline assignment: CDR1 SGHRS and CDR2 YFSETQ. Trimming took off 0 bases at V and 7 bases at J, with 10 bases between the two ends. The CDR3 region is CASSLDRQREAFF. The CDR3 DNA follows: TGCGCCAGCAGCTTGGACAGACAGCGTGAAGCTTTCTTT.

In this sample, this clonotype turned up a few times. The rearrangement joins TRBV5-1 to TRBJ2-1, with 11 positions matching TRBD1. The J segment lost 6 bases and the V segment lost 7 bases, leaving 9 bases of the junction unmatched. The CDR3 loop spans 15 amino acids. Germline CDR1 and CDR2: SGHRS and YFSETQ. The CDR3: CASVYGTGGGNEQFF. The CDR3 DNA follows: TGCGCCAGCGTCTACGGGACAGGGGGGGGCAATGAGCAGTTCTTC.

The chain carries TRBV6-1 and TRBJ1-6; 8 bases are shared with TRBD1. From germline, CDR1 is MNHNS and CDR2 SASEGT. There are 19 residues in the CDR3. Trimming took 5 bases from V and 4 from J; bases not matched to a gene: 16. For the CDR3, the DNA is TGTGCCAGCAGTCCCCGGGACAGGCGAATTTCGACATATAATTCACCCCTCCACTTT. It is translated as CASSPRDRRISTYNSPLHF.